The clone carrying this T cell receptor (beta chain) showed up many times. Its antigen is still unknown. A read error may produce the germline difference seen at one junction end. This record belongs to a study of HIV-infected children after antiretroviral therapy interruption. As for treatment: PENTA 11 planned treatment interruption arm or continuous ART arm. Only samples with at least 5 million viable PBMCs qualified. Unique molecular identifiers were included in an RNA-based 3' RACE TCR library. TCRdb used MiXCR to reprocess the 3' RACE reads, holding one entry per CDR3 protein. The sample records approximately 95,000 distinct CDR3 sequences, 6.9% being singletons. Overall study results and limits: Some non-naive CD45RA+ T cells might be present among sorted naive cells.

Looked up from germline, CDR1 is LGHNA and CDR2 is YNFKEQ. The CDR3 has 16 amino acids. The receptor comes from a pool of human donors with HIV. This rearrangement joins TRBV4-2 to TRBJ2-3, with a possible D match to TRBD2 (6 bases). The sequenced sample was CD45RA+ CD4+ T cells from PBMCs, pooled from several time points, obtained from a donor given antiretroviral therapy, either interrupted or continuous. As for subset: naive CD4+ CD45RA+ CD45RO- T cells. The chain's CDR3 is CATSPQKGAGGDTQYF. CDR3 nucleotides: TGTGCCACCAGCCCCCAAAAAGGGGCCGGGGGAGATACGCAGTATTTT.